Listed below are T cell receptor beta chains from one sample, sequenced in a study of T cells after yellow fever vaccination. Using its own MiXCR run on the 5' RACE reads, TCRdb lists one record per CDR3 protein. This table has around 600,000 distinct CDR3 sequences, 9% to 15% appearing once. The sequencing used PBMCs, collected on the day of the yellow fever booster vaccination. These receptor sequences come from a man younger than 45 who received the YFV17D yellow fever vaccine. The CDR3 runs from the conserved cysteine through the conserved F or W. D genes are given only for firm matches. The size field is filled for only some rows; it gives once, few, many or a size class.

d_call j_call clone_size v_call cdr3_aa cdr3_nt
NA TRBJ2-2 NA TRBV7-8 CASSTDSFWELFF TGTGCCAGCAGCACAGACAGTTTCTGGGAGCTGTTTTTT
NA TRBJ1-2 few TRBV12-3/TRBV12-4 CASSLGSGKANYGYTF TGTGCCAGCAGTTTAGGATCGGGTAAAGCTAACTATGGCTACACCTTC
TRBD1 TRBJ1-1 NA TRBV5-1 CASSLTPTGQTEAFF TGCGCCAGCAGCCTCACCCCGACAGGGCAGACTGAAGCTTTCTTT
NA TRBJ2-7 few TRBV5-1 CASSLVATGYEQYF TGCGCCAGCAGCTTGGTAGCTACGGGCTACGAGCAGTACTTC
NA TRBJ2-1 NA TRBV6-5 CASSVGREQFF TGTGCCAGCAGCGTAGGGAGGGAGCAGTTCTTC
TRBD1 TRBJ2-7 few TRBV6-5 CASSYRPMGQGGEQYF TGTGCCAGCAGTTACCGCCCTATGGGACAGGGTGGCGAGCAGTACTTC
TRBD2 TRBJ2-1 NA TRBV6-1 CASSEAISGGPFHNEQFF TGTGCCAGCAGTGAAGCGATCAGCGGGGGGCCTTTCCACAATGAGCAGTTCTTC
NA TRBJ2-3 NA TRBV28 CASKRLGGGLYTQYF TGTGCCAGCAAACGTTTAGGAGGGGGTTTATATACGCAGTATTTT
TRBD2 TRBJ2-1 few TRBV20-1 CSARKLAGGYNEQFF TGCAGTGCTAGAAAACTAGCGGGAGGCTACAATGAGCAGTTCTTC
TRBD2 TRBJ2-1 NA TRBV11-2 CASRVAGTSYNEQFF TGTGCCAGCAGAGTAGCGGGTACCTCCTACAATGAGCAGTTCTTC
TRBD2 TRBJ2-1 few TRBV20-1 CSAPPSGSVYNEQFF TGCAGTGCACCTCCGAGCGGGAGTGTGTACAATGAGCAGTTCTTC
TRBD1 TRBJ1-1 NA TRBV2 CASRRVGQMNTEAFF TGTGCCAGCAGGAGAGTGGGACAGATGAACACTGAAGCTTTCTTT
NA TRBJ1-1 NA TRBV19 CASSMSSANTEAFF TGTGCCAGTAGTATGAGTTCGGCGAACACTGAAGCTTTCTTT
NA TRBJ2-1 few TRBV3-1 CASSQGRFGEQFF TGTGCCAGCAGCCAAGGGAGGTTCGGTGAGCAGTTCTTC
TRBD2 TRBJ2-3 many TRBV7-2 CASSLSGSSDTQYF TGTGCCAGCAGCTTGAGCGGGAGCTCAGATACGCAGTATTTT
NA TRBJ1-3 NA TRBV12-3/TRBV12-4 CASSLIGFSGNTIYF TGTGCCAGCAGTTTAATCGGATTCTCTGGAAACACCATATATTTT
NA TRBJ2-5 few TRBV7-6 CASSLWGGVGGLQETQYF TGTGCCAGCAGCTTATGGGGCGGAGTGGGGGGTCTCCAAGAGACCCAGTACTTC
TRBD1 TRBJ1-2 NA TRBV20-1 CSARTGGVYGYTF TGCAGTGCTAGAACAGGGGGCGTCTATGGCTACACCTTC
TRBD2 TRBJ2-3 NA TRBV15 CATSLAAGGPTSTDTQYF TGTGCCACCTCCTTGGCAGCGGGAGGGCCTACTAGCACAGATACGCAGTATTTT
NA TRBJ1-2 once TRBV10-3 CAISGTPNYGYTF TGTGCCATCAGTGGGACACCTAACTATGGCTACACCTTC
TRBD1 TRBJ2-5 few TRBV11-2 CASSPPDRAETQYF TGTGCCAGCAGCCCCCCGGACAGGGCGGAGACCCAGTACTTC
TRBD1 TRBJ2-7 few TRBV24-1 CATSDRDRGNEQYF TGTGCCACCAGTGATAGGGACAGGGGGAACGAGCAGTACTTC
NA TRBJ2-1 NA TRBV7-2 CASSSGPSIYNEQFF TGTGCCAGCAGCTCCGGACCTAGCATCTACAATGAGCAGTTCTTC
NA TRBJ2-1 NA TRBV6-5 CASSLRDWGNEQFF TGTGCCAGCAGTCTACGGGACTGGGGCAATGAGCAGTTCTTC
NA TRBJ2-1 few TRBV12-3/TRBV12-4 CASSGGLGGGNEQFF TGTGCCAGCTCCGGGGGTTTAGGAGGGGGGAATGAGCAGTTCTTC
NA TRBJ1-1 few TRBV18 CASSPLPNTEAFF TGTGCCAGCTCACCTTTACCAAACACTGAAGCTTTCTTT
TRBD2 TRBJ2-2 few TRBV5-1 CASSSSGGRPAGELFF TGCGCCAGCAGCTCCTCCGGGGGGAGGCCGGCCGGGGAGCTGTTTTTT
NA TRBJ2-3 NA TRBV15 CATSRDTGSDTQYF TGTGCCACCAGCAGAGATACAGGGTCAGATACGCAGTATTTT
NA TRBJ2-4 few TRBV12-3/TRBV12-4 CASSFAGDGNIQYF TGTGCCAGCAGTTTCGCAGGGGACGGAAACATTCAGTACTTC
NA TRBJ1-2 few TRBV12-3/TRBV12-4 CASSFGTGGNYGYTF TGTGCCAGCAGTTTCGGTACAGGAGGGAACTATGGCTACACCTTC
NA TRBJ2-3 NA TRBV7-8 CASSLIGEYHTDTQYF TGTGCCAGCAGCCTCATAGGGGAGTACCACACAGATACGCAGTATTTT
TRBD2 TRBJ2-1 few TRBV14 CASSRFGGRADEQFF TGTGCCAGCAGCCGTTTTGGCGGGAGGGCCGATGAGCAGTTCTTC
NA TRBJ2-7 few TRBV18 CASSDRPGDSEQYF TGTGCCAGCTCCGATCGGCCAGGGGACTCCGAGCAGTACTTC
NA TRBJ2-4 few TRBV12-3/TRBV12-4 CASSLVEGLGAKNIQYF TGTGCCAGCAGTTTAGTCGAAGGTCTAGGAGCCAAAAACATTCAGTACTTC
TRBD2 TRBJ2-7 few TRBV29-1 CSVGGTSNEQYF TGCAGCGTTGGGGGGACTAGTAACGAGCAGTACTTC
NA TRBJ1-2 NA TRBV6-1 CASIQGPGFLYGYTF TGTGCCAGCATACAGGGTCCGGGCTTCCTCTATGGCTACACCTTC
NA TRBJ2-1 NA TRBV6-6 CASSYLSYNEQFF TGTGCCAGCAGTTACCTTTCCTACAATGAGCAGTTCTTC
NA TRBJ2-1 few TRBV3-1 CASSQGSRVNEQFF TGTGCCAGCAGCCAAGGGAGTAGGGTGAATGAGCAGTTCTTC
NA TRBJ2-7 NA TRBV5-1 CASSLGVRVYEQYF TGCGCCAGCAGCTTGGGAGTGCGGGTCTACGAGCAGTACTTC
NA TRBJ1-2 few TRBV5-8 CASSLGSLNYGYTF TGTGCCAGCAGCTTAGGCAGCCTTAACTATGGCTACACCTTC
TRBD1 TRBJ2-5 few TRBV28 CASSSWTGMGEETQYF TGTGCCAGCAGTTCGTGGACAGGGATGGGGGAAGAGACCCAGTACTTC
TRBD2 TRBJ2-3 NA TRBV24-1 CATSYFPRLAGGPVASDTQYF TGTGCCACCAGTTATTTTCCGAGGCTAGCGGGAGGTCCTGTAGCGAGTGACACGCAGTATTTT
TRBD2 TRBJ2-2 NA TRBV20-1 CSARVAGAPSGELFF TGCAGTGCTAGAGTTGCGGGAGCCCCAAGCGGGGAGCTGTTTTTT
NA TRBJ2-4 many TRBV20-1 CSASPGSGSDIQYF TGCAGTGCTTCGCCGGGCAGTGGGAGTGACATTCAGTACTTC
TRBD2 TRBJ2-2 NA TRBV6-1 CASSPITSGIFPGELFF TGTGCCAGCAGTCCAATAACTAGCGGGATATTCCCCGGGGAGCTGTTTTTT
TRBD2 TRBJ2-1 NA TRBV7-2 CASSLSWTSGPEQFF TGTGCCAGCAGCTTATCCTGGACTAGCGGACCTGAGCAGTTCTTC
NA TRBJ2-5 NA TRBV29-1 CSVERQSYQETQYF TGCAGCGTTGAACGACAGTCGTACCAAGAGACCCAGTACTTC